A single count supports the clone carrying this T cell receptor beta chain. Germline V gene lookup returns CDR1 MNHEY and CDR2 SVGAGI. The CDR3 length is 13 residues. V was pared by 0 bases and J by 1 base, with 3 bases between. The data were taken from a study of blood T cell repertoires in COVID-19. Study summary: There were acute and convalescent COVID-19 samples, and they came from the United States, Italy and Spain. PBMCs, B-cell-depleted T cells, or T cells provided the cDNA or gDNA that made up the material.

The data were produced by immunoSEQ multiplex PCR, yet TCRdb's version contains in-frame clones alone and is incomplete. Of over 200,000 clones in the sample, 90% to 95% are singletons; the top ten hold more than 1%. Categorization into cohorts depended on clinical history that participants reported. Sequenced sample: PBMCs or T cells enriched from blood (not recorded which). J is TRBJ1-1 and V is TRBV6-5, with D hard to call. This receptor was obtained from a human donor in a cohort exposed to, infected with or recovered from COVID-19 (not recorded which). The donor label of this sample is uncertain. CDR3 nucleotides: TGTGCCAGCAGTTACTCAGCGAACACTGAAGCTTTCTTT. Translating gives CASSYSANTEAFF.